This T cell receptor beta chain was profiled in a study of T-cell memory formation after mild COVID-19. Study-level results: Several responding clones turned up in pre-infection memory, indicating that cross-reactive memory may have taken part.

As for this clonotype: The antigen is undetermined.

TCRdb called the 5' RACE reads again in MiXCR, with one record for every CDR3 protein. This table holds about 470,000 distinct CDR3 sequences, around a quarter found once. This TCR was sampled from an adult woman who had mild COVID-19 (a few samples of this study predate the infection). Cell type and time point are not known. The sequenced material came from PBMCs or a T cell subset sorted from them (not recorded which).

The DNA for the CDR3 is TGTGCCAGCAGCTTATACAGGGCTAAGGGGGCCTCCTACGAGCAGTACTTC. Translation: CASSLYRAKGASYEQYF. This chain joins TRBV7-9 and TRBJ2-7; TRBD1 matches at 7 bases. V lost 2 bases to trimming and J lost 0 bases; unmatched junction nucleotides: 10. Germline CDR1 is SEHNR and CDR2 is FQNEAQ (reference sequence). The CDR3 runs to 17 residues.